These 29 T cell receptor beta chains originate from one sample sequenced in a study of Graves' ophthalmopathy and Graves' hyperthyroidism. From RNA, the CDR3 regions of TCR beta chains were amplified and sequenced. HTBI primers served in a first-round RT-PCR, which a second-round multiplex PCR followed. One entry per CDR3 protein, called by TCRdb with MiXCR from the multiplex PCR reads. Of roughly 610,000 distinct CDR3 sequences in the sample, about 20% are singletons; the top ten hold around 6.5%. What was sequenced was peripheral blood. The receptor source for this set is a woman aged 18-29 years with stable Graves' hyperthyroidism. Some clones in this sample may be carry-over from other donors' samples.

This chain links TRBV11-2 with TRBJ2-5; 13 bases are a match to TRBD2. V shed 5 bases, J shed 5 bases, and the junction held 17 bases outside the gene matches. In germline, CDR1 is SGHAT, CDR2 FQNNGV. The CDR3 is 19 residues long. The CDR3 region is CASSPTRPYGLAGVETQYF. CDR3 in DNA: TGTGCCAGCAGCCCAACGAGACCCTACGGACTAGCGGGGGTGGAGACCCAGTACTTC.

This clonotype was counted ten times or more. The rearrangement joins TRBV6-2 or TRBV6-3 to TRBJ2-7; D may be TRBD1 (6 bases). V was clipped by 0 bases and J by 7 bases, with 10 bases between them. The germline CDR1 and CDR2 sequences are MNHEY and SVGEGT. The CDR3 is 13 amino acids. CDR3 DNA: TGTGCCAGCAGTTACTCCACAGGGCGAGAGCAGTACTTC. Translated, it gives CASSYSTGREQYF.

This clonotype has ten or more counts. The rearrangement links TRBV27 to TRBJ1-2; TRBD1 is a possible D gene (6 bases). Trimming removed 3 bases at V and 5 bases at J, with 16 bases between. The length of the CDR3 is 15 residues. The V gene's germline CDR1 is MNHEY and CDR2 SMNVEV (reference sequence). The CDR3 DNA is TGTGCCAGCAGTTTTAAAGGGGGGGGAACGTATGGCTACACCTTC. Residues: CASSFKGGGTYGYTF.

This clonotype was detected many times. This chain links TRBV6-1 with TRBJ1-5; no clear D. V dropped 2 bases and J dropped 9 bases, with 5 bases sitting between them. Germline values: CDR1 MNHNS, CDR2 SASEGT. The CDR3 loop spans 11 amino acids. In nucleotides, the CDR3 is TGTGCCAGCAGTGAAAGGAGGCCCCAGCATTTT. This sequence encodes CASSERRPQHF.

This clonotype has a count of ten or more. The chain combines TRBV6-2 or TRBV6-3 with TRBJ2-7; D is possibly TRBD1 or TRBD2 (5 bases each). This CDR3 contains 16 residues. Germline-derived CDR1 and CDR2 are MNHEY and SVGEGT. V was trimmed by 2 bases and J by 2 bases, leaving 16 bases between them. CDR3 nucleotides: TGTGCCAGCAGTTACGGGACGGGCGGCTCTACCTACGAGCAGTACTTC. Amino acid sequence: CASSYGTGGSTYEQYF.

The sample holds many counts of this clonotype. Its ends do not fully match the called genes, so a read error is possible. DNA of the CDR3: TGTGCCAGCAGCTACTTGGCAGGGGGATTAAACTATGGCTACACCTTC. Protein: CASSYLAGGLNYGYTF. V usage is TRBV6-5 and J usage is TRBJ1-2, with 7 bases that match TRBD1. Per germline, CDR1 MNHEY and CDR2 SVGAGI. The CDR3 length is 16 residues.

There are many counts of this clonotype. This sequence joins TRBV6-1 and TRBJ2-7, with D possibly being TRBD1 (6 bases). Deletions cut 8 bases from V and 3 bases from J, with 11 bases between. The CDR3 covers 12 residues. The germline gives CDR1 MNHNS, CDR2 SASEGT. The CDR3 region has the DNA TGTGCCAGCGAGGACAGCTTCTACGAGCAGTACTTC. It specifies CASEDSFYEQYF.

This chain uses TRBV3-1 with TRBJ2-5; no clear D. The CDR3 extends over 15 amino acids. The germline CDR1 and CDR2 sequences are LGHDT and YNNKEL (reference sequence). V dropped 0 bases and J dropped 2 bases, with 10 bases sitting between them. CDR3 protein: CASSQDGTVQETQYF. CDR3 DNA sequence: TGTGCCAGCAGCCAAGATGGAACGGTACAAGAGACCCAGTACTTC.

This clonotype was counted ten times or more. CDR3 in DNA: TGTGCCAGCAGTGGCCCTGGGACTGGGGGCACTGAAGCTTTCTTT. Amino acids: CASSGPGTGGTEAFF. V gene TRBV2 combines with J gene TRBJ1-1; TRBD1 is a possible D gene (5 bases). V gave up 4 bases and J gave up 4 bases, with 16 bases separating them. Germline assignment: CDR1 SNHLY and CDR2 FYNNEI. The CDR3 is 15 amino acids.

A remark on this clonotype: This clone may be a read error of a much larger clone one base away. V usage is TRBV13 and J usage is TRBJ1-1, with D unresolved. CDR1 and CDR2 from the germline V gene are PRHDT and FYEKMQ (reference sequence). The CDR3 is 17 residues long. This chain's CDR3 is CASSLDPPTGFDTEAVF. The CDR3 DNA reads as TGTGCCAGCAGCTTAGACCCCCCAACGGGATTCGACACTGAAGCTGTCTTT.

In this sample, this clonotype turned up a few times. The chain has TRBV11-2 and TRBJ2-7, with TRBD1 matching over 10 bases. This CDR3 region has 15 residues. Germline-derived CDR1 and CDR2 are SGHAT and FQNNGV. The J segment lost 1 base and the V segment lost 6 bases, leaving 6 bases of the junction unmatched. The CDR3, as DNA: TGTGCCAGCAGTAGAGGACAGGGGGAGTCCTACGAGCAGTACTTC. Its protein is CASSRGQGESYEQYF. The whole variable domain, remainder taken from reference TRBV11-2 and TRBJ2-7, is EAGVAQSPRYKIIEKRQSVAFWCNPISGHATLYWYQQILGQGPKLLIQFQNNGVVDDSQLPKDRFSAERLKGVDSTLKIQPAKLEDSAVYLCASSRGQGESYEQYFGPGTRLTVT.

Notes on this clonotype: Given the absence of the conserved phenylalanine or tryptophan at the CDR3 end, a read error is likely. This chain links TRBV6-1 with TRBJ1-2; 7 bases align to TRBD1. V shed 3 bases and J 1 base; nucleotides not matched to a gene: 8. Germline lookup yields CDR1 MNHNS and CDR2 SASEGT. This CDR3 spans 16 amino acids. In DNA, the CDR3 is TGTGCCAGCAGTGAGGGGGACAGAAATTTTAACTATGGCTACACCGTC. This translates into CASSEGDRNFNYGYTV.

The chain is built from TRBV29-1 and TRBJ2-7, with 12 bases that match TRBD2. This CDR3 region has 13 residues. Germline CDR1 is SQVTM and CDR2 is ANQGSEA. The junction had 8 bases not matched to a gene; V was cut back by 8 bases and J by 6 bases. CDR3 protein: CSLRLAGDGEQYF. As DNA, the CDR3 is TGCAGCTTACGACTAGCGGGAGACGGCGAGCAGTACTTC.

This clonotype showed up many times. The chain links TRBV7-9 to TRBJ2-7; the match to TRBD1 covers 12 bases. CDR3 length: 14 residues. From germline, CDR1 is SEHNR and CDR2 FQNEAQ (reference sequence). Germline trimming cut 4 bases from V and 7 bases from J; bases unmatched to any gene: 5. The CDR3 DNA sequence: TGTGCCAGCAGCTACGGGACAGGGGGCGCGGAGCAGTACTTC. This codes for CASSYGTGGAEQYF. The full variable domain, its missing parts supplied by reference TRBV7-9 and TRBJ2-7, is DTGVSQNPRHKITKRGQNVTFRCDPISEHNRLYWYRQTLGQGPEFLTYFQNEAQLEKSRLLSDRFSAERPKGSFSTLEIQRTEQGDSAMYLCASSYGTGGAEQYFGPGTRLTVT.

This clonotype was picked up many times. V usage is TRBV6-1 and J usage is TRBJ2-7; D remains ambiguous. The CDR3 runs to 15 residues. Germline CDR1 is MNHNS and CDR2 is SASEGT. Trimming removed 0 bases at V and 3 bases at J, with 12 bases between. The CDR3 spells CASSEAQVRLYEQYF. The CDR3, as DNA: TGTGCCAGCAGTGAAGCTCAGGTCAGGCTCTACGAGCAGTACTTC.

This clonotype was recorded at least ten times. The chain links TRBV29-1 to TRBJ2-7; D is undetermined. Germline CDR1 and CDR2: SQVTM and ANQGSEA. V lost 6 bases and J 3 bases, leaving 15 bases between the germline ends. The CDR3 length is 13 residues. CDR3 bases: TGCAGCGTAACCCATGTGGCAGGCTACGAGCAGTACTTC. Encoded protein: CSVTHVAGYEQYF.

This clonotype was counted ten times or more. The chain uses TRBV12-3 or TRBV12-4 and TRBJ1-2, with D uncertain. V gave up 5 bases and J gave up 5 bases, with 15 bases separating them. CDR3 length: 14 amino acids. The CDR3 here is CASSAGRPDYGYTF. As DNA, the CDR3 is TGTGCCAGCAGTGCCGGACGGCCAGATTATGGCTACACCTTC.

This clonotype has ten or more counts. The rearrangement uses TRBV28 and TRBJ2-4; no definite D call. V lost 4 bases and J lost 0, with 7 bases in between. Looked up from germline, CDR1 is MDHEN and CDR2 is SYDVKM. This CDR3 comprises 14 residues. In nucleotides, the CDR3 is TGTGCCAGCAGTTCCGACTTAGCCAAAAACATTCAGTACTTC. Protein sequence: CASSSDLAKNIQYF.

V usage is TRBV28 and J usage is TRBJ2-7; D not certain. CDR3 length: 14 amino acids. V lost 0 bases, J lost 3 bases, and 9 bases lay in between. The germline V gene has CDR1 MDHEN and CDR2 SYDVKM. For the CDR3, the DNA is TGTGCCAGCAGTTTATGGAGCACGATCTACGAGCAGTACTTC. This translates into CASSLWSTIYEQYF.

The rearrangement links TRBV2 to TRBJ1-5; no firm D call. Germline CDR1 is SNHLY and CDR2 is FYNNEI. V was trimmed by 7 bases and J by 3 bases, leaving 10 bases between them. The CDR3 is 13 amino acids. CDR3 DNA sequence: TGTGCCAGCACCGGCGGACTCAATCAGCCCCAGCATTTT. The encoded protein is CASTGGLNQPQHF.

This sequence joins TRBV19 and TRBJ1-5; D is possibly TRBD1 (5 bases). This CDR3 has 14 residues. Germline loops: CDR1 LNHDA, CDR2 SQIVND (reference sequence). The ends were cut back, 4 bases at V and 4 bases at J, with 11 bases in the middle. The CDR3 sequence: CASSTDGGNQPQHF. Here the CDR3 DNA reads TGTGCCAGTAGTACTGACGGGGGGAATCAGCCCCAGCATTTT.

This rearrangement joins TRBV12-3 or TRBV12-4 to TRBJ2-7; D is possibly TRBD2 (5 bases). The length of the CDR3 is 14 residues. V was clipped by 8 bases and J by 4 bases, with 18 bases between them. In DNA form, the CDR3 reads TGTGCCAGCTCTAACTCCCTACAGCGGTACGAGCAGTACTTC. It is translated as CASSNSLQRYEQYF.

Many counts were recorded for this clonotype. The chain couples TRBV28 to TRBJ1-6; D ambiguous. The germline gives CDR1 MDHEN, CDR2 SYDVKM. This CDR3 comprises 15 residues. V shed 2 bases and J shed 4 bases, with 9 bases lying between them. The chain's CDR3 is CASSLGTRYNSPLHF. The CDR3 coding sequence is TGTGCCAGCAGTTTAGGTACTCGGTATAATTCACCCCTCCACTTT.

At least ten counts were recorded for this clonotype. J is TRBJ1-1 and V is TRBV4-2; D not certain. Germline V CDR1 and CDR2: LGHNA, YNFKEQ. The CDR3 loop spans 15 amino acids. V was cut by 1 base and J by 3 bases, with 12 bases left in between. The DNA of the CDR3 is TGTGCCAGCAGCCAAGTCTTACATCGGGACACTGAAGCTTTCTTT. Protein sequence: CASSQVLHRDTEAFF.

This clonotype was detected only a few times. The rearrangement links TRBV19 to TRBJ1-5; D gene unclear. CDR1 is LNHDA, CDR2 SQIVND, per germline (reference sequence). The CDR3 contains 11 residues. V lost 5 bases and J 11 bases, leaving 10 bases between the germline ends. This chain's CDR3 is CASSRYAAQHF. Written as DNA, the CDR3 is TGTGCCAGTAGTCGCTACGCAGCCCAGCATTTT. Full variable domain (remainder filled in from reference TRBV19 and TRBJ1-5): DGGITQSPKYLFRKEGQNVTLSCEQNLNHDAMYWYRQDPGQGLRLIYYSQIVNDFQKGDIAEGYSVSREKKESFPLTVTSAQKNPTAFYLCASSRYAAQHFGDGTRLSIL.

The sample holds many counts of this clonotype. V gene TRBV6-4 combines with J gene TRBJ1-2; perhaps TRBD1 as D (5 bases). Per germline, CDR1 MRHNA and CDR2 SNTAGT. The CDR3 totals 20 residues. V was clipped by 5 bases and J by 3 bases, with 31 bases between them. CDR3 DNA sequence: TGTGCCAGCAGTACCCTGGTGTGGGATTATGGGGGGGGTGAAGACTATGGCTACACCTTC. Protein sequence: CASSTLVWDYGGGEDYGYTF.

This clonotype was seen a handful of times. DNA for the CDR3: TGCGCCAGGTCGCCGGGACTAGCCTCCTACGAGCAGTACTTC. Its translation is CARSPGLASYEQYF. The gene calls are TRBV10-1 and TRBJ2-7; TRBD2 aligns across 9 bases. Trimming took 9 bases from V and 0 from J; bases not matched to a gene: 6. The CDR3 has 14 amino acids. Germline CDR1 reads WNHNN; CDR2 reads SYGVQD (reference sequence).

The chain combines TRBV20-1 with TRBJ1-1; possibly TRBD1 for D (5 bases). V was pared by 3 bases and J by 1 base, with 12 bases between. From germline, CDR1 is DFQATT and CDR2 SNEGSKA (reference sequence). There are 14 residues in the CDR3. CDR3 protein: CSARGLTENTEAFF. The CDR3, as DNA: TGCAGTGCTAGGGGACTGACAGAGAACACTGAAGCTTTCTTT.

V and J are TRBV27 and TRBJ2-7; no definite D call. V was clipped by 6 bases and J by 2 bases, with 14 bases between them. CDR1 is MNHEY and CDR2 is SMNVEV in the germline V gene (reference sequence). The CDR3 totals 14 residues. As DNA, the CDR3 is TGTGCCAGCAGCCCCTATGAAGCGCCCTACGAGCAGTACTTC. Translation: CASSPYEAPYEQYF.